This is a list of T cell receptor beta chains from one sample in a study of cytomegalovirus exposure and HLA in healthy donors. Only in-frame clones appear in the TCRdb table, and some are missing; sequencing was by immunoSEQ multiplex PCR. The sample lists about 160,000 clones; approximately 96% were seen once. The sample taken for sequencing was PBMCs. Receptors originate from a woman between 18 and 29 years old in good health and CMV-seronegative. Each CDR3 is given with its conserved first and last residue. The D gene is left open where the match is weak. The size field is filled for only some rows; it gives once, few, many or a size class.

v_gene	j_gene	abundance	d_gene	CDR3nt	CDR3aa
TRBV29-1	TRBJ2-7	-	-	TGCAGCGTTGAACTTGGCGGCGAGCAGTACTTC	CSVELGGEQYF
TRBV5-5	TRBJ1-2	-	-	TGTGCCAGCAGCCCGTTCGAGTGGGCCGACTATGGCTACACCTTC	CASSPFEWADYGYTF
TRBV19	TRBJ1-2	-	TRBD1	TGTGCCAGTAGTGCAGAACAGGGGTTCTATGGCTACACCTTC	CASSAEQGFYGYTF
TRBV2	TRBJ2-1	-	TRBD2	TGTGCCAGCACCAAGGGACTAGCTAACAATGAGCAGTTCTTC	CASTKGLANNEQFF
TRBV2	TRBJ1-1	-	TRBD1	TGTGCCAGCAGTGGACAGGGGGCCGGGAACACTGAAGCTTTCTTT	CASSGQGAGNTEAFF
TRBV9	TRBJ2-5	-	TRBD1	TGTGCCAGCAGCGTAGAACAGGGGACGCCTTTCCAAGAGACCCAGTACTTC	CASSVEQGTPFQETQYF
TRBV9	TRBJ1-1	-	-	TGTGCCAGCAGCCCCCACCGGGGGGAGGGGACTGAAGCTTTCTTT	CASSPHRGEGTEAFF
TRBV27	TRBJ2-7	-	TRBD2	TGTGCCAGCAGTTTGGGCGGGGGGGCCGATTACGAGCAGTACTTC	CASSLGGGADYEQYF
TRBV7-3	TRBJ2-1	-	-	TGTGCCAGCAGCGAGACTGGGGGCGGTGAGCAGTTCTTC	CASSETGGGEQFF
TRBV18	TRBJ2-7	-	-	TGTGCCAGCTTATATTTACCCGGGAGCTCCTACGAGCAGTACTTC	CASLYLPGSSYEQYF
TRBV20-1	TRBJ1-1	-	-	TGCAGTGCTCCTTCGGGACAAAGTCGCCCTTTT	CSAPSGQSRPF
TRBV12-5	TRBJ1-6	-	TRBD1	TGTGCTAGTGGTAGGACAGGGGGAAATTCACCCCTCCACTTT	CASGRTGGNSPLHF
TRBV6-5	TRBJ1-1	-	-	TGTGCCAGCAGTTACCTGGACACGCTGAACACTGAAGCTTTCTTT	CASSYLDTLNTEAFF
TRBV7-5	TRBJ2-3	-	-	TGTGCCAGAATCCTCCGCGGGCCTCGATCCCGCACAGATACGCAGTATTTT	CARILRGPRSRTDTQYF
TRBV18	TRBJ1-3	-	-	TGTGCCAGCTCACCGTTCCGGGACTCTGGAAACACCATATATTTT	CASSPFRDSGNTIYF
TRBV30	TRBJ1-4	-	TRBD1	TGTGCCTGGAGGAGGGGGACAGGTAGAAATGAAAAACTGTTTTTT	CAWRRGTGRNEKLFF
TRBV7-8	TRBJ1-5	-	-	TGTGCCAGCAGCTGGGAAAGGGCCGGGGGTGACAATCAGCCCCAGCATTTT	CASSWERAGGDNQPQHF
TRBV27	TRBJ2-1	-	-	TGTGCCAGCAGTTACCCGACAGAATACAATGAGCAGTTCTTC	CASSYPTEYNEQFF
TRBV5-4	TRBJ2-2	once	TRBD1	TGTGCCAGCAGCTTCCCGACAGGGGGCTCCGGGGAGCTGTTTTTT	CASSFPTGGSGELFF
TRBV27	TRBJ2-7	-	-	TGTGCCAGCAGTTTGGGGCAGACCTACGAGCAGTACTTC	CASSLGQTYEQYF
TRBV2	TRBJ2-5	-	TRBD2	TGTGCCAGCAGGGTTTTCGGGGGGGGAAGGGAGACCCAGTACTTC	CASRVFGGGRETQYF
TRBV25-1	TRBJ1-1	-	-	TGTGCCAGCAGTGGGTCTACAGGGTACACTGAAGCTTTCTTT	CASSGSTGYTEAFF
TRBV19	TRBJ1-2	-	-	TGTGCCAGTACCCCGGCCTCCCAGACAGGCGGCTACACCTTC	CASTPASQTGGYTF
TRBV19	TRBJ1-2	-	TRBD1	TGTGCCAGTAGTGTTCGACAGGGGAATGGCTACACCTTC	CASSVRQGNGYTF
TRBV27	TRBJ2-7	-	TRBD2	TGTGCCAGCAGTTTATATGGCGGGGGCGAGCAGTACTTC	CASSLYGGGEQYF
TRBV7-2	TRBJ1-2	once	TRBD1	TGTGCCAGCAGCTTAGTGGGTGACAGGGGTTACGGCTACACCTTC	CASSLVGDRGYGYTF
TRBV5-8	TRBJ1-2	-	-	TGTGCCAGCAGCTCAAGGTGGGGCGGTCTAAATGGCTACACCTTC	CASSSRWGGLNGYTF
TRBV5-4	TRBJ2-7	-	TRBD1	TGTGCCAGCAGCTACCGGGGGACAGGGGCCTACGAGCAGTACTTC	CASSYRGTGAYEQYF
TRBV5-4	TRBJ2-5	-	TRBD2	TGTGCCTGGATTTGGCGGGGGGGCCTGGAGACCCAGTACTTC	CAWIWRGGLETQYF
TRBV9	TRBJ2-7	-	TRBD1	TGTGCCAGCAGCGAGAGCCACCGGGACAGGGGCATCTACGAGCAGTACTTC	CASSESHRDRGIYEQYF
TRBV5-1	TRBJ1-2	once	TRBD1	TGCGCCAGCAGCCTAACAGGGGTATCGTATGGCTACACCTTC	CASSLTGVSYGYTF